The 29 T cell receptor beta chains presented below share a single source sample, sequenced in a study of T cell responses to AZD1222 COVID-19 vaccine. Produced via immunoSEQ multiplex PCR; TCRdb's table is partial and in-frame only. The table shows 100,000 to 150,000 clones, with less than 95% occurring only once. Here the sequenced sample was peripheral blood, taken on day 0 of AZD1222 vaccination. These receptors were collected from an adult in good health.

The chain has TRBV5-5 and TRBJ1-4; no reliable D call. Germline V gene lookup returns CDR1 SGHKS and CDR2 YYEKEE (reference sequence). This CDR3 spans 15 amino acids. The ends were cut back, 0 bases at V and 8 bases at J, with 14 bases in the middle. DNA of the CDR3: TGTGCCAGCAGCTTGGATGGGAGGAGGAGAGAAAAACTGTTTTTT. The encoded protein is CASSLDGRRREKLFF.

This clone was seen once. The rearrangement links TRBV18 to TRBJ2-1; TRBD2 matches at 11 bases. The germline CDR1 and CDR2 sequences are KGHSH and LQKENI. V shed 1 base and J 5 bases; nucleotides not matched to a gene: 7. The CDR3 extends over 17 amino acids. For the CDR3, the DNA is TGTGCCAGCTCACCACTCCGAACTAGCGGGGGAAACAATGAGCAGTTCTTC. This translates into CASSPLRTSGGNNEQFF.

The chain couples TRBV19 to TRBJ1-3; D uncertain. Germline V gives CDR1 LNHDA, CDR2 SQIVND (reference sequence). V was trimmed by 5 bases and J by 1 base, leaving 15 bases between them. This CDR3 is 16 amino acids long. CDR3 in DNA: TGTGCCAGTAGTCGTGTTGGAGGTTTGTCTGGAAACACCATATATTTT. The encoded protein is CASSRVGGLSGNTIYF. Full variable domain (rest looked up from reference TRBV19 and TRBJ1-3): DGGITQSPKYLFRKEGQNVTLSCEQNLNHDAMYWYRQDPGQGLRLIYYSQIVNDFQKGDIAEGYSVSREKKESFPLTVTSAQKNPTAFYLCASSRVGGLSGNTIYFGEGSWLTVV.

The rearrangement uses TRBV5-1 and TRBJ1-2, with 9 bases matching TRBD1. J gave up 5 bases and V 3 bases, and 5 bases lay outside the gene matches. The germline CDR1 and CDR2 sequences are SGHRS and YFSETQ. The CDR3 runs 14 residues. The CDR3 nucleotides read TGCGCCAGCAGCTCCCTGGGACAGGGTTATGGCTACACCTTC. Encoded protein: CASSSLGQGYGYTF.

The chain has TRBV15 and TRBJ1-3; D uncertain. This CDR3 is built from 17 residues. Trimming cost V 1 base and J 0 bases, with 13 bases left between them. Germline V CDR1 and CDR2: LNHNV, YYDKDF (reference sequence). In DNA, the CDR3 is TGTGCCACCAGCAGAGTCGTCGGACGGGGCTCTGGAAACACCATATATTTT. This codes for CATSRVVGRGSGNTIYF.

The CDR3 coding sequence is TGTGCCAGCAGCCCCAGTGGTGGCGACTATGGCTACACCTTC. It specifies CASSPSGGDYGYTF. The chain couples TRBV7-9 to TRBJ1-2; no clear D gene. The CDR3 is 14 amino acids. CDR1 and CDR2 from the germline V gene are SEHNR and FQNEAQ (reference sequence). With 5 bases removed from V and 3 bases from J, the gap between germline ends came to 13 bases.

This chain connects TRBV4-3 to TRBJ2-7; 14 nucleotides align to TRBD2. Trimming took 4 bases from V and 0 from J; bases not matched to a gene: 11. This CDR3 comprises 19 residues. Germline V gene lookup returns CDR1 LGHNA and CDR2 YSLEER. The CDR3 sequence: CASSLRLAGGTKTSYEQYF. The CDR3 nucleotides read TGCGCCAGCAGCCTTCGACTAGCGGGGGGGACCAAAACCTCCTACGAGCAGTACTTC.

This chain joins TRBV4-2 and TRBJ1-2; possible D gene TRBD1, 6 bases. CDR3 length equals 16 residues. Germline V lookup: CDR1 LGHNA, CDR2 YNFKEQ. V was clipped by 0 bases and J by 8 bases, with 19 bases between them. CDR3 amino acids: CASSQEDSGTPEGYTF. The CDR3 DNA sequence: TGTGCCAGCAGCCAAGAAGATTCAGGGACACCCGAGGGCTACACCTTC.

This clone came up a few times. The chain has TRBV21-1 and TRBJ2-7; the DNA was not compared with TRBD1, the D call given in the table. TRBV21-1 constitutes a pseudogene. There are 15 residues in the CDR3. As DNA, the CDR3 is TGTGCCAGCAGCTGGACAGCCTCCACTTGCTACGAGCAGTACTTC. Translation gives CASSWTASTCYEQYF.

The chain has TRBV10-3 and TRBJ2-1; TRBD1 matches 8 bases. With 7 bases clipped from V and 7 bases from J, the junction kept 9 bases outside the gene matches. The CDR3 sequence is 14 residues long. From germline, CDR1 is ENHRY and CDR2 SYGVKD. This CDR3 is CAITPGQGKNEQFF. CDR3 DNA sequence: TGTGCCATCACTCCCGGACAGGGCAAGAATGAGCAGTTCTTC.

The chain uses TRBV7-3 and TRBJ2-1; 8 bases align to TRBD2. The CDR3 is made up of 15 amino acids. Germline-derived CDR1 and CDR2 are SGHTA and FQGTGA. With 1 base clipped from V and 8 bases from J, the junction kept 7 bases outside the gene matches. CDR3 DNA: TGTGCCAGCAGCTTAATAAGCGGGGGAAATGATGAGCAGTTCTTC. It specifies CASSLISGGNDEQFF.

The genes are TRBV7-9 and TRBJ1-2; TRBD1 might be the D (5 bases). The V end was cut by 1 base, the J end by 4 bases, with 16 bases between. The CDR3 extends over 16 amino acids. The germline V gene has CDR1 SEHNR and CDR2 FQNEAQ (reference sequence). This chain's CDR3 is CASSLGGPEGLYGYTF. The CDR3 region has the DNA TGTGCCAGCAGCTTAGGGGGACCTGAAGGCCTCTATGGCTACACCTTC.

This chain uses TRBV7-9 with TRBJ1-2; 7 bases match TRBD1. Germline V gene sequence: CDR1 SEHNR, CDR2 FQNEAQ (reference sequence). J was trimmed by 4 bases and V by 5 bases; bases with no gene match: 7. The length of the CDR3 is 14 residues. CDR3 DNA: TGTGCCAGCAGCCTGTCGGGACAGAGCTATGGCTACACCTTC. The encoded protein is CASSLSGQSYGYTF.

The rearrangement links TRBV15 to TRBJ2-6, with no clear D. Between the trimmed V and J ends, which lost 9 bases and 0 bases, there was a span of 6 bases. The CDR3 contains 13 residues. Germline CDR1 LNHNV, CDR2 YYDKDF (reference sequence). CDR3 protein: CATTSSGANVLTF. CDR3 DNA sequence: TGTGCCACTACAAGCTCTGGGGCCAACGTCCTGACTTTC.

This sequence joins TRBV7-2 and TRBJ2-2, with 8 bases aligning to TRBD2. V dropped 4 bases and J dropped 3; count of bases not matched to a gene: 4. This CDR3 has 15 residues. The germline gives CDR1 SGHTA, CDR2 FQGNSA. The CDR3 DNA sequence: TGTGCCAGCAGCTCTAGCGGGCGGTACACCGGGGAGCTGTTTTTT. This sequence encodes CASSSSGRYTGELFF. Combining the CDR3 with reference TRBV7-2 and TRBJ2-2 gives the whole variable domain GAGVSQSPSNKVTEKGKDVELRCDPISGHTALYWYRQSLGQGLEFLIYFQGNSAPDKSGLPSDRFSAERTGGSVSTLTIQRTQQEDSAVYLCASSSSGRYTGELFFGEGSRLTVL.

The chain uses TRBV5-1 and TRBJ2-3; D remains unclear. CDR1 is SGHRS, CDR2 YFSETQ, per germline. The CDR3 has 12 amino acids. With 0 bases removed from V and 5 bases from J, the gap between germline ends came to 4 bases. CDR3 DNA sequence: TGCGCCAGCAGCTTGGACGAAGATACGCAGTATTTT. This gives the protein CASSLDEDTQYF.

This rearrangement joins TRBV3-1 (or the pseudogene TRBV3-2) to TRBJ1-1; perhaps TRBD1 as D (6 bases). Germline-derived CDR1 and CDR2 are LGHDT and YNNKEL (reference sequence). This CDR3 contains 15 residues. V lost 5 bases and J 3 bases, leaving 16 bases between the germline ends. Here the CDR3 DNA reads TGTGCCAGCAGCTTCCCGGGACAAAGGGACACTGAAGCTTTCTTT. This encodes CASSFPGQRDTEAFF.

Only a few counts were recorded for this clone. The V call is TRBV20-1, the J call TRBJ1-5; TRBD1 aligns across 8 bases. CDR3 length: 14 residues. The V gene end was trimmed by 3 bases and the J gene end by 7 bases; junction bases not matched to a gene: 8. Germline V gene data show CDR1 as DFQATT and CDR2 as SNEGSKA (reference sequence). CDR3 bases: TGCAGTGCTAGTGGGGCAGGGGGCGGGCAGCCCCAGCATTTT. This encodes CSASGAGGGQPQHF.

The chain has TRBV6-2 or TRBV6-3 and TRBJ1-1; D gene uncertain. The CDR3 has 12 residues. Germline V gives CDR1 MNHEY, CDR2 SVGEGT. V shed 4 bases and J shed 11 bases, with 14 bases lying between them. The CDR3 region has the DNA TGTGCCAGCAGTTCCGACTCCGAGGTGGCTTTCTTT. It yields the protein CASSSDSEVAFF.

J is TRBJ1-1 and V is TRBV4-2; D gene uncertain. Germline V gene lookup returns CDR1 LGHNA and CDR2 YNFKEQ. The V and J ends lost 2 bases and 2 bases respectively, with 12 bases between them. This CDR3 contains 15 residues. The CDR3 coding sequence is TGTGCCAGCAGCCAAAGCCCGATCTCAAACACTGAAGCTTTCTTT. Residues: CASSQSPISNTEAFF.

This rearrangement joins TRBV27 to TRBJ1-1; D not resolved. Trimming took off 8 bases at V and 9 bases at J, with 10 bases between the two ends. Germline V lookup: CDR1 MNHEY, CDR2 SMNVEV (reference sequence). This CDR3 comprises 10 residues. CDR3 amino acids: CASGGPKAFF. The CDR3 nucleotides read TGTGCCAGCGGAGGACCTAAAGCTTTCTTT.

The chain carries TRBV30 and TRBJ1-5; a weak D match, TRBD1 (6 bases). The germline gives CDR1 GTSNPN, CDR2 SVGIG (reference sequence). CDR3 length: 13 amino acids. V dropped 0 bases and J dropped 6 bases, with 9 bases sitting between them. CDR3 region: CAWSVGAGQPQHF. The CDR3 DNA reads as TGTGCCTGGAGTGTGGGGGCAGGTCAGCCCCAGCATTTT. The full variable domain, completed using reference TRBV30 and TRBJ1-5, is SQTIHQWPATLVQPVGSPLSLECTVEGTSNPNLYWYRQAAGRGLQLLFYSVGIGQISSEVPQNLSASRPQDRQFILSSKKLLLSDSGFYLCAWSVGAGQPQHFGDGTRLSIL.

The chain joins TRBV10-3 to TRBJ2-1; D call uncertain. Germline V CDR1 and CDR2: ENHRY, SYGVKD. The CDR3 totals 14 residues. Trimming removed 2 bases at V and 4 bases at J, with 9 bases between. The CDR3 nucleotides are TGTGCCATCAGTGAGCGGCCGGATTACAATGAGCAGTTCTTC. It yields the protein CAISERPDYNEQFF.

CDR3 in DNA: TGTGCCAGCTCCTACCAGGGGGGCGAGCAGTACTTC. It specifies CASSYQGGEQYF. The chain joins TRBV3-1 (or the pseudogene TRBV3-2) to TRBJ2-7; possibly TRBD1 for D (7 bases). V lost 8 bases and J 6 bases, leaving 14 bases between the germline ends. The CDR3 totals 12 residues. Germline V CDR1 and CDR2: LGHDT, YNNKEL (reference sequence).

This chain uses TRBV6-2 or TRBV6-3 with TRBJ1-1; no firm D call. The CDR3 has 15 residues. Trimming stripped 6 bases from V and 0 bases from J, with 14 bases between. Looked up from germline, CDR1 is MNHEY and CDR2 is SVGEGT. CDR3 nucleotide sequence: TGTGCCAGCAGCCGACATACGCCCTTGAACACTGAAGCTTTCTTT. Its protein product is CASSRHTPLNTEAFF.

The chain joins TRBV6-4 to TRBJ2-2; D gene ambiguous. CDR3 size: 14 residues. V was cut by 8 bases and J by 1 base, with 11 bases left in between. In germline, CDR1 is MRHNA, CDR2 SNTAGT. CDR3 amino acids: CASQWAQNTGELFF. The CDR3 nucleotides read TGTGCCAGCCAGTGGGCCCAGAACACCGGGGAGCTGTTTTTT.

V is TRBV10-3 and J is TRBJ1-5; a possible D gene is TRBD1 (6 bases). Trimming took off 2 bases at V and 6 bases at J, with 14 bases between the two ends. This CDR3 spans 15 amino acids. The germline V gene has CDR1 ENHRY and CDR2 SYGVKD. CDR3 sequence: CAISETGGVVQPQHF. The CDR3, as DNA: TGTGCCATCAGTGAGACCGGGGGCGTAGTTCAGCCCCAGCATTTT.

This clone was seen a single time. The chain links TRBV6-5 to TRBJ1-3; D is possibly TRBD1 (6 bases). In germline, CDR1 is MNHEY, CDR2 SVGAGI. The CDR3 sequence is 15 residues long. V was clipped by 2 bases and J by 4 bases, with 12 bases between them. CDR3: CASSYEGVTGNTIYF. CDR3 bases: TGTGCCAGCAGTTACGAGGGGGTGACGGGAAACACCATATATTTT.

The chain joins TRBV5-1 to TRBJ2-5, with D perhaps TRBD2 (6 bases). Between the trimmed V and J ends, which lost 6 bases and 2 bases, there was a span of 17 bases. The CDR3 is 15 amino acids. Germline-derived CDR1 and CDR2 are SGHRS and YFSETQ. This CDR3 reads CASTLEGRKQETQYF. The CDR3 DNA reads TGCGCCAGCACCCTGGAGGGTAGGAAGCAAGAGACCCAGTACTTC. The full variable domain, with the rest looked up from reference TRBV5-1 and TRBJ2-5, is KAGVTQTPRYLIKTRGQQVTLSCSPISGHRSVSWYQQTPGQGLQFLFEYFSETQRNKGNFPGRFSGRQFSNSRSEMNVSTLELGDSALYLCASTLEGRKQETQYFGPGTRLLVL.